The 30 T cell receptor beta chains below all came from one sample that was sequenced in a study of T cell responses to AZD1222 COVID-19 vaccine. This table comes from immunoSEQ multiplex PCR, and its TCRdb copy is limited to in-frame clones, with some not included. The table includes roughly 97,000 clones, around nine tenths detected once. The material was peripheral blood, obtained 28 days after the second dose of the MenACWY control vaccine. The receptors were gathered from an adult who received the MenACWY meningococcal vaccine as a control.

The CDR3 region is CASSQVWQGNQPQHF. For the CDR3, the DNA is TGCGCCAGCAGCCAAGTATGGCAGGGTAATCAGCCCCAGCATTTT. This chain links TRBV4-1 with TRBJ1-5; the D gene is possibly TRBD1 (5 bases). The germline gives CDR1 MGHRA, CDR2 YSYEKL. The length of the CDR3 is 15 residues. V shed 1 base and J shed 4 bases, with 11 bases lying between them.

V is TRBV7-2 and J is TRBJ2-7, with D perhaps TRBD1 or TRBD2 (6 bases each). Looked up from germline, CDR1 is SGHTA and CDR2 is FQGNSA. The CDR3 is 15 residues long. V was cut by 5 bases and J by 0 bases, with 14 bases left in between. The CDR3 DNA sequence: TGTGCCAGCAGCCGGACTTCGGGGGCCTCCTACGAGCAGTACTTC. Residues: CASSRTSGASYEQYF. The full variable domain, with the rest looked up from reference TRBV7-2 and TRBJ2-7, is GAGVSQSPSNKVTEKGKDVELRCDPISGHTALYWYRQSLGQGLEFLIYFQGNSAPDKSGLPSDRFSAERTGGSVSTLTIQRTQQEDSAVYLCASSRTSGASYEQYFGPGTRLTVT.

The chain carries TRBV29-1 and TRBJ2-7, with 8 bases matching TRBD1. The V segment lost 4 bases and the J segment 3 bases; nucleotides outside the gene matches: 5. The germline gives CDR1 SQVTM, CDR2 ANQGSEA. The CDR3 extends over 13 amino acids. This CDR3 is CSVGGDRSYEQYF. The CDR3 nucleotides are TGCAGCGTTGGAGGGGACAGGAGCTACGAGCAGTACTTC.

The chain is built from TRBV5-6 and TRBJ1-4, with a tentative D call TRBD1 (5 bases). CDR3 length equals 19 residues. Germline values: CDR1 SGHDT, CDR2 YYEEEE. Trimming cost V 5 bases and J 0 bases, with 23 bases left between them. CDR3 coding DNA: TGTGCCAGCAGTCCCTCATCGATTGGGGCCTGGGCAACTAATGAAAAACTGTTTTTT. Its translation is CASSPSSIGAWATNEKLFF.

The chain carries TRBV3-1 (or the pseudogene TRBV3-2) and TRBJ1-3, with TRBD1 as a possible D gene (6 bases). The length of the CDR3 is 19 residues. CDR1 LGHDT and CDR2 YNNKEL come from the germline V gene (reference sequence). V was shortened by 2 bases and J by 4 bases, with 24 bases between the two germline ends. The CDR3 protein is CASSQRYGGRRHQGNTIYF. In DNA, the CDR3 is TGTGCCAGCAGCCAAAGATATGGGGGCCGACGCCACCAGGGAAACACCATATATTTT.

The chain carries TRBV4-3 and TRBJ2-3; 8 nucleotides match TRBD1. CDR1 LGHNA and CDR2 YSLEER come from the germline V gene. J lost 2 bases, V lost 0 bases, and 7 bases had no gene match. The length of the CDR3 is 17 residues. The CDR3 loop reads CASSQDNRQGFTDTQYF. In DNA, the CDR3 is TGCGCCAGCAGCCAAGACAATAGACAGGGGTTCACAGATACGCAGTATTTT.

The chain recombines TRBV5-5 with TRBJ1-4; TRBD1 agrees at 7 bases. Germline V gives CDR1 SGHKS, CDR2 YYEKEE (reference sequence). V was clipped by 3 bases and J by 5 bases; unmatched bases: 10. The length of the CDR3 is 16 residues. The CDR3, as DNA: TGTGCCAGCAGCTACAACCCGGGACAGAGAAATGAAAAACTGTTTTTT. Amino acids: CASSYNPGQRNEKLFF.

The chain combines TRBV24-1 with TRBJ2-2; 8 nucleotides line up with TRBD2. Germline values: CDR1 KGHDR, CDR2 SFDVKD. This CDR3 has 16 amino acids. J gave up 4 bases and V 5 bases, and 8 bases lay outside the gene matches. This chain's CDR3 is CATSGPSGGGTGELFF. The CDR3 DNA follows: TGTGCCACCAGTGGTCCGAGCGGGGGTGGCACCGGGGAGCTGTTTTTT.

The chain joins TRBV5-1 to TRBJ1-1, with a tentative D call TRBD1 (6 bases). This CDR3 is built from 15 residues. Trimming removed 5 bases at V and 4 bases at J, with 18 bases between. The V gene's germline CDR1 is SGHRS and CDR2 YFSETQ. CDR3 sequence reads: CASSPRRGAGTEAFF. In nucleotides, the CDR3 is TGCGCCAGCAGTCCGCGAAGGGGGGCGGGCACTGAAGCTTTCTTT.

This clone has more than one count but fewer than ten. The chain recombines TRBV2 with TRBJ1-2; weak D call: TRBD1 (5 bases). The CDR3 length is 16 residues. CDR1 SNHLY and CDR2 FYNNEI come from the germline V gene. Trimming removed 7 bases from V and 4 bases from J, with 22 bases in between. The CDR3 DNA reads TGTGCCAGCACGAGTGGGGGAAGGGACTTAGGCTATGGCTACACCTTC. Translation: CASTSGGRDLGYGYTF. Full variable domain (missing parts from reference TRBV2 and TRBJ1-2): EPEVTQTPSHQVTQMGQEVILRCVPISNHLYFYWYRQILGQKVEFLVSFYNNEISEKSEIFDDQFSVERPDGSNFTLKIRSTKLEDSAMYFCASTSGGRDLGYGYTFGSGTRLTVV.

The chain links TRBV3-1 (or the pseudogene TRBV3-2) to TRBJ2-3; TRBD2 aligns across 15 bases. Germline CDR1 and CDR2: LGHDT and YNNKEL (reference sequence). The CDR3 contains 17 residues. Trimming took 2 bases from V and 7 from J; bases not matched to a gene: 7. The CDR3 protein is CASSQSPGLAGGYTQYF. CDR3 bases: TGTGCCAGCAGCCAATCCCCAGGACTAGCGGGGGGGTATACGCAGTATTTT.

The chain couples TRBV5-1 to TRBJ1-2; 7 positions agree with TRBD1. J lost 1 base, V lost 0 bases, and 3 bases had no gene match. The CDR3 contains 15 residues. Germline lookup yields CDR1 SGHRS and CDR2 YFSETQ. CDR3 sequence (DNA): TGCGCCAGCAGCTTGGGGGGACAGTTTAACTATGGCTACACCTTC. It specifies CASSLGGQFNYGYTF. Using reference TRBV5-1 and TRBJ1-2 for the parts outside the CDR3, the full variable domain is KAGVTQTPRYLIKTRGQQVTLSCSPISGHRSVSWYQQTPGQGLQFLFEYFSETQRNKGNFPGRFSGRQFSNSRSEMNVSTLELGDSALYLCASSLGGQFNYGYTFGSGTRLTVV.

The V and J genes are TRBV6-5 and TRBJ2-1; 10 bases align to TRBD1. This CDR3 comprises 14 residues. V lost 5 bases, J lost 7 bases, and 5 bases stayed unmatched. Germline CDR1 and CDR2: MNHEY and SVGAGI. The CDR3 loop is CASSNDRGLNEQFF. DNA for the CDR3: TGTGCCAGCAGTAATGACAGGGGGCTAAATGAGCAGTTCTTC.

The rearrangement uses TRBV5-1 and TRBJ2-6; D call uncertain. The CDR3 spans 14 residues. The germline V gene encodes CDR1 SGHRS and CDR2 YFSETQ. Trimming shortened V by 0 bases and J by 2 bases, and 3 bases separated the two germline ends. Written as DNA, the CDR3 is TGCGCCAGCAGCTTGGTCACTGGGGCCAACGTCCTGACTTTC. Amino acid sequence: CASSLVTGANVLTF.

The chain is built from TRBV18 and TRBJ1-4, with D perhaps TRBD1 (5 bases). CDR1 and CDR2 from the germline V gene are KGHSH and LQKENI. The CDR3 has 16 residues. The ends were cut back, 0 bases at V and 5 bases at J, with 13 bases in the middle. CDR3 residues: CASSPPSGRVNEKLFF. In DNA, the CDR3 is TGTGCCAGCTCACCACCTAGTGGCAGGGTCAATGAAAAACTGTTTTTT.

The CDR3 region is CASSLGGAPAQYF. The CDR3 bases are TGTGCCAGCAGCTTAGGCGGAGCCCCCGCGCAGTACTTC. The genes are TRBV7-2 and TRBJ2-7, with D hard to call. V gave up 1 base and J gave up 9 bases, with 13 bases separating them. The CDR3 sequence is 13 residues long. Germline V lookup: CDR1 SGHTA, CDR2 FQGNSA. Drawing the rest from reference TRBV7-2 and TRBJ2-7, the complete variable domain is GAGVSQSPSNKVTEKGKDVELRCDPISGHTALYWYRQSLGQGLEFLIYFQGNSAPDKSGLPSDRFSAERTGGSVSTLTIQRTQQEDSAVYLCASSLGGAPAQYFGPGTRLTVT.

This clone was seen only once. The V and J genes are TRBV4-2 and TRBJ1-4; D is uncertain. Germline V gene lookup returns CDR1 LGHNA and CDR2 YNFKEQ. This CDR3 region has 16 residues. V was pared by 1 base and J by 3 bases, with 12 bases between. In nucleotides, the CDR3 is TGTGCCAGCAGCCAAGGACCGGGAGTGTCTAATGAAAAACTGTTTTTT. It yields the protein CASSQGPGVSNEKLFF.

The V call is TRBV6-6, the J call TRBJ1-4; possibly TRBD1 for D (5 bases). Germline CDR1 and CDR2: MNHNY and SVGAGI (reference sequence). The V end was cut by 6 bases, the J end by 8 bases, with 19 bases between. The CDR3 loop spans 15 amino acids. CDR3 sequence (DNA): TGTGCCAGCAGCCACGCGGGGCAGGGTGGGGAAAAACTGTTTTTT. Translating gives CASSHAGQGGEKLFF.

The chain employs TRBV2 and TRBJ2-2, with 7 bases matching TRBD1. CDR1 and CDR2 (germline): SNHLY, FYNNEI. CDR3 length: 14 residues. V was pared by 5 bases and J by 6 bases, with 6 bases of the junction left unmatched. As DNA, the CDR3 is TGTGCCAGCAGTTGGGACAGTCGGGCCGGGGAGCTGTTTTTT. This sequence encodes CASSWDSRAGELFF.

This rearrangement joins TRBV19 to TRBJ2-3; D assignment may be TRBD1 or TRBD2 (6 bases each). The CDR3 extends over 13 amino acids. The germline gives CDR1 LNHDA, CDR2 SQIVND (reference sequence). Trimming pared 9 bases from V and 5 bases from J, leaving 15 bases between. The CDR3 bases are TGTGCCAGCTCACAGGGAGGTGGAGATACGCAGTATTTT. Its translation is CASSQGGGDTQYF.

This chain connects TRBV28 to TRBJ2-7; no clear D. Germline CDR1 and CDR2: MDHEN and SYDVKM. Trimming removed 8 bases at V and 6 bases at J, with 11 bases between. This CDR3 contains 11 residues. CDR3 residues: CASSTPPEQYF. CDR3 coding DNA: TGTGCCAGCTCGACCCCCCCCGAGCAGTACTTC.

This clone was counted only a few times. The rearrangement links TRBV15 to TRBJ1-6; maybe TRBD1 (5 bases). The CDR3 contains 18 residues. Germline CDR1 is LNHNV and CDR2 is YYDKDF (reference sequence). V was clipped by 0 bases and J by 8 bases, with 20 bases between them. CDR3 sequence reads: CATSRDALGRATDSPLHF. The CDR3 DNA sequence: TGTGCCACCAGCAGAGATGCCCTGGGCAGGGCCACGGATTCACCCCTCCACTTT.

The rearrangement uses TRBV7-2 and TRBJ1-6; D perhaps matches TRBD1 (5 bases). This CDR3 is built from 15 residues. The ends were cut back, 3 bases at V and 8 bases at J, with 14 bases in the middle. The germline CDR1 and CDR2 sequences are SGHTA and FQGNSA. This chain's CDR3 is CASSLAGGRDSPLHF. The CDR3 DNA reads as TGTGCCAGCAGCTTGGCCGGGGGTCGGGATTCACCCCTCCACTTT.

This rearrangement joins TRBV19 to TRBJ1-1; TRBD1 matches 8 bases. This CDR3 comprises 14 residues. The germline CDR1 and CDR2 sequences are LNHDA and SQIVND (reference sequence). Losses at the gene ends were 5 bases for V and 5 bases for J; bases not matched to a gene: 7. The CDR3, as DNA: TGTGCCAGTAGTGTCAGGGGGCGGGGGACTGAAGCTTTCTTT. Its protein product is CASSVRGRGTEAFF.

DNA for the CDR3: TGTGCCAGCACTCCCGTCGGGGGAGGGCCCTATGGCTACACCTTC. It encodes CASTPVGGGPYGYTF. The chain carries TRBV6-6 and TRBJ1-2, with D maybe TRBD1 (5 bases). Germline V gene data show CDR1 as MNHNY and CDR2 as SVGAGI (reference sequence). The CDR3 is made up of 15 amino acids. Trimming removed 7 bases from V and 4 bases from J, with 19 bases in between.

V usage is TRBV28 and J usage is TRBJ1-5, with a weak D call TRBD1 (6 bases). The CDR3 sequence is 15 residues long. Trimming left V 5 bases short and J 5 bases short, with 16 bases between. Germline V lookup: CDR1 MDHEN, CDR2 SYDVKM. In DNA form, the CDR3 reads TGTGCCAGCAGTGCCTGGACAGAAGGGGATCAGCCCCAGCATTTT. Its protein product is CASSAWTEGDQPQHF. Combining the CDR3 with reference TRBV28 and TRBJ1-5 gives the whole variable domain DVKVTQSSRYLVKRTGEKVFLECVQDMDHENMFWYRQDPGLGLRLIYFSYDVKMKEKGDIPEGYSVSREKKERFSLILESASTNQTSMYLCASSAWTEGDQPQHFGDGTRLSIL.

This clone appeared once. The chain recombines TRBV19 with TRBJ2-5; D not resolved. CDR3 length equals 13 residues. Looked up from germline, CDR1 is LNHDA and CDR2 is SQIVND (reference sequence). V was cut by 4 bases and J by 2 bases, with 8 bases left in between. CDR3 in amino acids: CASSKSGQETQYF. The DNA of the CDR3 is TGTGCCAGTAGTAAGAGTGGGCAAGAGACCCAGTACTTC.

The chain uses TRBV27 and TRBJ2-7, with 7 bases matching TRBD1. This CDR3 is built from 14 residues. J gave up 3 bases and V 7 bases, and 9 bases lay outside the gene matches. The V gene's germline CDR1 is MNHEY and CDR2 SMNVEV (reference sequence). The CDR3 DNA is TGTGCCAGCATCTCCTTGACAGGGCGCTACGAGCAGTACTTC. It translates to CASISLTGRYEQYF.

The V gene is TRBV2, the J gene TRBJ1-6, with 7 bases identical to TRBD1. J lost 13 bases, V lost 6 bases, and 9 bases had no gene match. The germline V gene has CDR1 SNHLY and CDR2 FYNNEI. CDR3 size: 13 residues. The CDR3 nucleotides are TGTGCCAGCAGCCTCTCGGACAGGTGGCCCCTCCACTTT. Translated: CASSLSDRWPLHF.

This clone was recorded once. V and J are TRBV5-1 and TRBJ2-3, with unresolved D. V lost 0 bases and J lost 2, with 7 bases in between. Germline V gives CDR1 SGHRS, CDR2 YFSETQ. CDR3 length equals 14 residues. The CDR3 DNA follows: TGCGCCAGCAGCTTGGCCCCAGTCACAGATACGCAGTATTTT. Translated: CASSLAPVTDTQYF.